This TCR beta chain was captured by sequencing in a study of identical twins' blood T cells. There are many counts of this clonotype. TCRdb re-derived calls from the 5' RACE reads in MiXCR, one entry per CDR3 protein. The table lists about 370,000 distinct CDR3 sequences, over 25% of them singletons, with about 6% in the top ten. The CDR3 sequence is 16 residues long. V gave up 6 bases and J gave up 0 bases; unmatched junction bases: 7. The chain joins TRBV12-3 or TRBV12-4 to TRBJ2-4, with TRBD1 identical over 8 bases. The source is a woman aged 18 to 55 in good health. Material for sequencing was PBMCs. DNA of the CDR3: TGTGCCAGCAGCCCCCTAGGACAGGGAGCCAAAAACATTCAGTACTTC. It codes for CASSPLGQGAKNIQYF.